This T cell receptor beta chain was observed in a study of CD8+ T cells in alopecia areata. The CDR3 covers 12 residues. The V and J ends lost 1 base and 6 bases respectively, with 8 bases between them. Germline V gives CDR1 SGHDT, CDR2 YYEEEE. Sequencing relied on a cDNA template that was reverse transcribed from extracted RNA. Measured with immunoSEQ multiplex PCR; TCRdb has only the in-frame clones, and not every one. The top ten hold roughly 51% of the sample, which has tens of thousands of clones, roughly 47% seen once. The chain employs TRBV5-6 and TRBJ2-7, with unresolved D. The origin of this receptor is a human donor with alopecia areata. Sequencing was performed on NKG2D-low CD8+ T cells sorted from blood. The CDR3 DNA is TGTGCCAGCAGCTTGTATGTGGGCGAGCAGTACTTC. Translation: CASSLYVGEQYF.